A single sample gave rise to the 8 T cell receptor beta chains below, sequenced in a study of molecular identifiers for immune sequencing clone quantification. MiXCR, applied by TCRdb to the PCR reads, yields one record per CDR3 protein. The sample lists around 470,000 distinct CDR3 sequences; about 25% were seen once. The sequenced material came from naive CD8+ T cells from blood, with Jurkat cell RNA spiked in. Regarding subset: FACS-sorted CD8+CD4-CCR7+CD45RA+ naive T cells. The origin of the receptors is a human donor in good health. Some libraries in this study had Jurkat cell RNA spiked in.

This sequence joins TRBV4-3 and TRBJ2-3; 9 bases are a match to TRBD2. This CDR3 has 17 residues. V was clipped by 4 bases and J by 5 bases; unmatched bases: 13. Germline CDR1 reads LGHNA; CDR2 reads YSLEER. In DNA form, the CDR3 reads TGCGCCAGCAGCCGAGATCGGCTAGCGGGGAATAAAGATACGCAGTATTTT. This translates into CASSRDRLAGNKDTQYF.

Of note for this clonotype: A much larger clone lies a single base off, so this may be a read error. The rearrangement uses TRBV2 and TRBJ2-4; possible D gene TRBD1, 5 bases. CDR1 is SNHLY and CDR2 is FYNNEI in the germline V gene. This CDR3 comprises 14 residues. V was cut by 2 bases and J by 9 bases, with 14 bases left in between. The CDR3 sequence is CASSEYVGPGIQYF. The CDR3 nucleotides are TGTGCCAGCAGTGAATATGTGGGGCCGGGCATTCAGTACTTC.

This clonotype appeared once. Since a much larger clone is just one base distant, this may be a read error. This chain uses TRBV24-1 with TRBJ1-5; no clear D. In germline, CDR1 is KGHDR, CDR2 SFDVKD. The CDR3 runs to 16 residues. This CDR3 is CATSDSEEDENQPLHF. The CDR3 nucleotides read TGTGCCACCAGTGATTCCGAGGAGGACGAGAATCAGCCCCTGCATTTT.

Concerning this clonotype itself: A much larger clone differs from this one at a single base, so this may be a read error. The chain combines TRBV7-8 with TRBJ2-5, with D perhaps TRBD2 (6 bases). Germline values: CDR1 SGHVS, CDR2 FQNEAQ. The CDR3 consists of 15 residues. In nucleotides, the CDR3 is TGTGCCAGCAGTTTGCCGGGCGGGGCCCAAGCGACCCAGTACTTC. It encodes CASSLPGGAQATQYF. Combining the CDR3 with reference TRBV7-8 and TRBJ2-5 gives the whole variable domain GAGVSQSPRYKVAKRGQDVALRCDPISGHVSLFWYQQALGQGPEFLTYFQNEAQLDKSGLPSDRFFAERPEGSVSTLKIQRTQQEDSAVYLCASSLPGGAQATQYFGPGTRLLVL.

The V gene is TRBV13, the J gene TRBJ1-1; D perhaps matches TRBD1 (5 bases). The CDR3 extends over 12 amino acids. CDR1 and CDR2 from the germline V gene are PRHDT and FYEKMQ (reference sequence). Trimming took off 4 bases at V and 11 bases at J, with 14 bases between the two ends. The CDR3 DNA reads as TGTGCCAGCAGCTGGGCCGGGACTGGGGCTTTCTTT. It encodes CASSWAGTGAFF.

Comments on this clonotype: This CDR3 is missing its conserved last phenylalanine or tryptophan, likely due to a read error. The CDR3 here is CASSQDPGRGAYPNIQYS. The CDR3 nucleotides are TGCGCCAGCAGCCAAGATCCGGGGCGCGGGGCGTACCCAAACATTCAGTACTCC. The chain joins TRBV4-3 to TRBJ2-4; tentative D call: TRBD2 (6 bases). The CDR3 contains 18 residues. The V gene lost 0 bases and the J gene lost 6 bases, with 21 bases spanning the gap. Germline CDR1 is LGHNA and CDR2 is YSLEER.

With respect to this clonotype: The CDR3 does not end in the conserved phenylalanine or tryptophan, so this is likely a read error. V gene TRBV20-1 combines with J gene TRBJ2-3; no clear D. This CDR3 has 11 amino acids. V lost 3 bases and J lost 5, with 6 bases in between. The V gene's germline CDR1 is DFQATT and CDR2 SNEGSKA (reference sequence). The CDR3 here is CSARIVDTQYS. The CDR3 DNA sequence: TGCAGTGCTAGGATAGTAGATACGCAGTATTCT.

A word on this clonotype: Here the CDR3 omits its conserved ending phenylalanine or tryptophan, so a read error is the likely source. The genes are TRBV5-6 and TRBJ2-7; D possibly corresponds to TRBD1 (6 bases). Germline-derived CDR1 and CDR2 are SGHDT and YYEEEE. Trimming left V 0 bases short and J 3 bases short, with 13 bases between. The CDR3 has 15 amino acids. The CDR3: CASSLALQGSYEQYS. The CDR3 DNA sequence: TGTGCCAGCAGCTTGGCTTTACAGGGAAGCTACGAGCAGTACTCC.